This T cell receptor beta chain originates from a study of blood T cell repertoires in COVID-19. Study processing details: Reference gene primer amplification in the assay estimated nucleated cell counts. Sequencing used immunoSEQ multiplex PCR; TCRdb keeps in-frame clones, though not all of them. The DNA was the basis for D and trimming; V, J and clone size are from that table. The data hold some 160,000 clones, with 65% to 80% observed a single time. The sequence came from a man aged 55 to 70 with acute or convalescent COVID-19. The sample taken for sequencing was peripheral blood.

The CDR3 is CASSLTSGRDEQYF. CDR3 DNA sequence: TGTGCCAGCAGCTTAACTAGCGGGAGGGACGAGCAGTACTTC. V usage is TRBV11-2 and J usage is TRBJ2-7; TRBD2 agrees at 13 bases. This CDR3 has 14 residues. The V gene's germline CDR1 is SGHAT and CDR2 FQNNGV. After removal of 2 bases from V and 5 bases from J, the junction contained 0 bases not matched to a gene.